The source of this T cell receptor beta chain is a study of T cell responses to AZD1222 COVID-19 vaccine. Assay: immunoSEQ multiplex PCR; the TCRdb copy retains only in-frame clones and omits some. The sample gives around 140,000 clones, 80% to 90% of which show up once; around 4.9% is in the top ten. Germline assignment: CDR1 SGHTA and CDR2 FQGNSA. The V and J ends lost 7 bases and 0 bases, in that order; junction bases with no gene match: 14. The CDR3 loop spans 18 amino acids. The rearrangement joins TRBV7-2 to TRBJ2-7; 11 bases are a match to TRBD2. The source was peripheral blood, collected on day 0 of AZD1222 vaccination. This clonotype was obtained from an adult in good health. CDR3 DNA sequence: TGTGCCAGCACCTACTCCGGGACTAGCGGTTTCGTCTCCTACGAGCAGTACTTC. Amino acid sequence: CASTYSGTSGFVSYEQYF.